This TCR beta chain was observed in a study of regulatory T cells in long-lasting Graves disease. For the study at large: Freshly diagnosed Graves' patients had used antithyroid drugs for under 3 months.

Time point: newly diagnosed GD, antithyroid drugs for less than 3 months. Construction of the TCR library relied on RNA isolated from PBMCs. Combining iRepertoire HTBI primers with Arm-PCR of CDR3 regions, the authors built TCR beta libraries. From the multiplex PCR reads, TCRdb called clonotypes with MiXCR, one entry per CDR3 protein. The table lists over 200,000 distinct CDR3 sequences, 15% to 20% of them singletons. This clonotype appeared a few times. V shed 3 bases and J 8 bases; nucleotides not matched to a gene: 6. The length of the CDR3 is 14 residues. Germline CDR1 reads DFQATT; CDR2 reads SNEGSKA (reference sequence). A further study also used this sample, focusing on T cells in Graves' hyperthyroidism and ophthalmopathy. That study reports: Those with hyperthyroidism were 18 to 65 years old, newly diagnosed, and ill for under 2 months. Reasons for excluding patients were uncontrolled infection, other autoimmune disease, pregnancy or lactation. Researchers ran a first-round RT-PCR on the TCR CDR3 using the HTBI primer set.

Sequenced here: peripheral blood mononuclear cells (PBMCs), sampled at new diagnosis, from a patient treated with antithyroid drugs. This TCR was sampled from a woman between 25 and 40 years old with Graves disease. The chain employs TRBV20-1 and TRBJ1-6; 8 nucleotides line up with TRBD1. CDR3 residues: CSARPQGAYSPLHF. The CDR3 DNA sequence: TGCAGTGCTAGGCCCCAGGGGGCGTATTCACCCCTCCACTTT.